This entry describes one T cell receptor beta chain. The source of the sample is a study of blood T cell repertoires in COVID-19. The V end lost 1 base, the J end lost 4 bases, and 7 bases lay between the germline ends. The CDR3 extends over 13 amino acids. CDR1 and CDR2 (germline): LNHNV, YYDKDF (reference sequence). Source study methods: How many nucleated cells were present was estimated from reference gene primer amplification. Assay used: immunoSEQ multiplex PCR; TCRdb lists only in-frame clones, some missing. For V, J and clone size, that table is used; D and trimming come from the DNA. The table has about 49,000 clones, more than 75% seen once.

The chain is built from TRBV15 and TRBJ1-2; a possible D gene is TRBD1 (5 bases). This clonotype originated in an elderly woman with COVID-19, enrolled during active disease. The sequenced sample consisted of peripheral blood. CDR3 in amino acids: CATSRAGGYGYTF. The CDR3 DNA reads TGTGCCACCAGCAGAGCGGGGGGCTATGGCTACACCTTC.